Listed here are 17 T cell receptor beta chains from one sample, sequenced in a study of beta chain features in type 1 diabetes. Sequencing targeted expressed TCRB transcripts, as all isolated RNA had been reverse transcribed. The method was immunoSEQ multiplex PCR; TCRdb's version includes in-frame clones alone and lacks a portion of them. The repertoire has approximately 150,000 clones, about 10% of them found once; the top ten carry around 1.4%. Sequenced input: naive CD4+ T cells from blood. The receptors here all came from a young man in good health.

A few counts support this clone. The chain has TRBV2 and TRBJ2-1, with 8 bases lining up with TRBD1. With 11 bases clipped from V and 4 bases from J, the junction kept 7 bases outside the gene matches. CDR1 SNHLY and CDR2 FYNNEI come from the germline V gene. The CDR3 spans 13 residues. CDR3: CASNRDRYNEQFF. The CDR3 DNA reads TGTGCCTCAAACCGGGACAGGTACAATGAGCAGTTCTTC. The full variable domain, completed using reference TRBV2 and TRBJ2-1, is EPEVTQTPSHQVTQMGQEVILRCVPISNHLYFYWYRQILGQKVEFLVSFYNNEISEKSEIFDDQFSVERPDGSNFTLKIRSTKLEDSAMYFCASNRDRYNEQFFGPGTRLTVL.

This chain connects TRBV27 to TRBJ1-6; D is ambiguous. The CDR3 runs to 11 residues. V lost 5 bases to trimming and J lost 14 bases, with 10 bases between them. Germline assignment: CDR1 MNHEY and CDR2 SMNVEV (reference sequence). Here the CDR3 reads CASSRGHTLHF. The CDR3 DNA reads as TGTGCCAGCAGTCGGGGTCACACCCTCCACTTT.

The chain uses TRBV9 and TRBJ2-3; the D gene is possibly TRBD2 (6 bases). The CDR3 is 13 residues long. Germline CDR1 is SGDLS and CDR2 is YYNGEE. Trimming took off 3 bases at V and 3 bases at J, with 8 bases between the two ends. In DNA, the CDR3 is TGTGCCAGCAGCGGCCTAGCGACAGATACGCAGTATTTT. Its protein is CASSGLATDTQYF.

The V and J genes are TRBV29-1 and TRBJ1-2; weak D call: TRBD1 (5 bases). CDR3 length: 13 amino acids. The germline V gene has CDR1 SQVTM and CDR2 ANQGSEA. Trimming removed 2 bases from V and 8 bases from J, with 15 bases in between. The CDR3 protein is CSVEFRQGGGYTF. CDR3 DNA sequence: TGCAGCGTTGAATTTCGGCAGGGAGGGGGCTACACCTTC.

V and J are TRBV2 and TRBJ1-2; 10 bases are shared with TRBD1. The germline V gene has CDR1 SNHLY and CDR2 FYNNEI. With V trimmed by 3 bases and J by 8 bases, 6 bases remained unmatched. The CDR3 consists of 14 residues. CDR3 coding DNA: TGTGCCAGCAGTGAGCAAAGACAGGGGGCAGGCTACACCTTC. This encodes CASSEQRQGAGYTF.

The J gene is TRBJ2-3, the V gene TRBV6-6; D not resolved. The CDR3 is 15 residues long. V shed 6 bases and J shed 1 base, with 14 bases lying between them. Germline V gives CDR1 MNHNY, CDR2 SVGAGI (reference sequence). The CDR3 region is CASSTPRFGTDTQYF. The CDR3 coding sequence is TGTGCCAGCAGCACCCCCCGGTTTGGCACAGATACGCAGTATTTT.

The chain carries TRBV7-8 and TRBJ2-3, with D perhaps matching TRBD2 (5 bases). Trimming took off 5 bases at V and 2 bases at J, with 14 bases between the two ends. Per the germline V gene, CDR1 is SGHVS and CDR2 is FQNEAQ. This CDR3 is built from 15 residues. The CDR3 bases are TGTGCCAGCAGCAATAGAGCGGCTACCACAGATACGCAGTATTTT. The encoded protein is CASSNRAATTDTQYF.

The chain links TRBV7-6 to TRBJ1-6; the D gene is possibly TRBD1 (5 bases). Germline CDR1 and CDR2: SGHVS and FNYEAQ. Trimming took 4 bases from V and 3 from J, leaving 10 bases between them. This CDR3 spans 15 amino acids. CDR3 nucleotide sequence: TGTGCCAGCAGCTCACCGGGGGGCTATAATTCACCCCTCCACTTT. Translating it yields CASSSPGGYNSPLHF. The full variable domain, in which reference TRBV7-6 and TRBJ1-6 provide the parts outside the CDR3, is GAGVSQSPRYKVTKRGQDVALRCDPISGHVSLYWYRQALGQGPEFLTYFNYEAQQDKSGLPNDRFSAERPEGSISTLTIQRTEQRDSAMYRCASSSPGGYNSPLHFGNGTRLTVT.

The chain uses TRBV5-4 and TRBJ2-7; weak D call: TRBD1 (6 bases). CDR3 length: 15 amino acids. CDR1 SGHNT and CDR2 YYREEE come from the germline V gene (reference sequence). V was shortened by 0 bases and J by 2 bases, with 12 bases between the two germline ends. CDR3 residues: CASSLGDPGAYEQYF. The CDR3 bases are TGTGCCAGCAGCTTGGGGGACCCAGGGGCCTACGAGCAGTACTTC.

The chain is built from TRBV6-5 and TRBJ2-5, with D possibly TRBD1 on 7 matching bases. Germline V gene data show CDR1 as MNHEY and CDR2 as SVGAGI. The ends were cut back, 5 bases at V and 4 bases at J, with 11 bases in the middle. The CDR3 covers 13 residues. The CDR3 DNA reads TGTGCCAGCAGTAACAGGGGAGGAGAGACCCAGTACTTC. This encodes CASSNRGGETQYF.

The V and J genes are TRBV18 and TRBJ2-5; the D gene is possibly TRBD1 (6 bases). Germline lookup yields CDR1 KGHSH and CDR2 LQKENI. The V end was cut by 2 bases, the J end by 5 bases, with 15 bases between. CDR3 size: 15 residues. Written as DNA, the CDR3 is TGTGCCAGCTCACCATCGGCAGGGGTTGGGGAGACCCAGTACTTC. Amino acid sequence: CASSPSAGVGETQYF. The entire variable domain, with the rest obtained from reference TRBV18 and TRBJ2-5, is as follows: NAGVMQNPRHLVRRRGQEARLRCSPMKGHSHVYWYRQLPEEGLKFMVYLQKENIIDESGMPKERFSAEFPKEGPSILRIQQVVRGDSAAYFCASSPSAGVGETQYFGPGTRLLVL.

This clone was seen more than once but under ten times. This chain uses TRBV18 with TRBJ1-5; D remains ambiguous. The CDR3 runs to 15 residues. The germline V gene has CDR1 KGHSH and CDR2 LQKENI. The V end lost 1 base, the J end lost 4 bases, and 11 bases lay between the germline ends. CDR3 in amino acids: CASSPLGNSNQPQHF. CDR3 nucleotides: TGTGCCAGCTCACCACTAGGAAACAGTAATCAGCCCCAGCATTTT.

The chain links TRBV7-3 to TRBJ1-6, with 10 bases matching TRBD1. Unmatched junction bases numbered 3, after V lost 4 bases and J lost 6 bases. Germline assignment: CDR1 SGHTA and CDR2 FQGTGA. CDR3 length: 15 residues. CDR3 in DNA: TGTGCCAGCAGCTCGGGACAGGGGATTAATTCACCCCTCCACTTT. Translated: CASSSGQGINSPLHF.

This clone was seen a handful of times. V gene TRBV4-1 combines with J gene TRBJ1-6, with 8 bases that match TRBD1. The CDR3 totals 14 residues. CDR1 and CDR2 (germline): MGHRA, YSYEKL. Trimming took 0 bases from V and 9 from J; bases not matched to a gene: 1. The chain's CDR3 is CASSQDRGRSPLHF. The CDR3, as DNA: TGCGCCAGCAGCCAAGACAGGGGGCGTTCACCCCTCCACTTT.

This clone has only a few counts. V and J are TRBV11-2 and TRBJ2-5, with 7 positions matching TRBD1. Germline CDR1 SGHAT, CDR2 FQNNGV. V was clipped by 5 bases and J by 2 bases; unmatched bases: 5. The CDR3 extends over 14 amino acids. Here the CDR3 reads CASSKGQLQETQYF. The CDR3 DNA is TGTGCCAGCAGCAAGGGACAGTTGCAAGAGACCCAGTACTTC.

In its sample, this clone was seen a few times. This rearrangement joins TRBV19 to TRBJ1-5; TRBD1 is a possible D gene (5 bases). The germline gives CDR1 LNHDA, CDR2 SQIVND (reference sequence). V was pared by 1 base and J by 8 bases, with 12 bases between. This CDR3 is built from 14 residues. CDR3 residues: CASSIVGGSEPQHF. The CDR3 DNA reads TGTGCCAGTAGTATAGTCGGGGGTTCGGAGCCCCAGCATTTT.

This clone has a handful of counts. J is TRBJ1-1 and V is TRBV7-8, with D possibly TRBD1 on 5 matching bases. The length of the CDR3 is 14 residues. The V gene's germline CDR1 is SGHVS and CDR2 FQNEAQ. V dropped 5 bases and J dropped 5 bases, with 15 bases sitting between them. The CDR3 region has the DNA TGTGCCAGCAGCCCCCCCGGGGGTAGTACTGAAGCTTTCTTT. Its protein product is CASSPPGGSTEAFF.